The 25 T cell receptor beta chains given below trace back to one sample, sequenced in a study of cytomegalovirus exposure and HLA in healthy donors. PCR involved 60 Vbeta and 13 Jbeta primers. The table came from immunoSEQ multiplex PCR; TCRdb's copy has only in-frame clones and leaves some out. In the table there are about 170,000 clones, under 80% of which are singletons. Sequencing input: PBMCs. Every receptor here comes from a female donor in good health and CMV-seronegative.

This chain joins TRBV6-5 and TRBJ2-7; the match to TRBD1 covers 7 bases. Losses at the gene ends were 0 bases for V and 4 bases for J; bases not matched to a gene: 9. The CDR3 consists of 16 residues. Germline V CDR1 and CDR2: MNHEY, SVGAGI. The CDR3 DNA reads TGTGCCAGCAGTTACTCGAGGGGGACAGCTCGGTACGAGCAGTACTTC. This codes for CASSYSRGTARYEQYF.

The V and J genes are TRBV19 and TRBJ2-1; 9 positions match TRBD2. The CDR3 contains 16 residues. The V gene end was trimmed by 6 bases and the J gene end by 0 bases; junction bases not matched to a gene: 6. Germline V gene sequence: CDR1 LNHDA, CDR2 SQIVND (reference sequence). DNA for the CDR3: TGTGCCAGTAGATCTAGCGGGGTCCGCTCCTACAATGAGCAGTTCTTC. Its protein product is CASRSSGVRSYNEQFF.

The chain links TRBV6-1 to TRBJ2-7; possibly TRBD1 for D (6 bases). This CDR3 comprises 14 residues. The ends were cut back, 7 bases at V and 3 bases at J, with 16 bases in the middle. The germline V gene encodes CDR1 MNHNS and CDR2 SASEGT. This CDR3 is CASNTGHAIYEQYF. Written as DNA, the CDR3 is TGTGCCAGCAACACGGGACACGCGATCTACGAGCAGTACTTC.

The J gene is TRBJ2-7, the V gene TRBV4-1; D call uncertain. The CDR3 runs to 15 residues. The germline V gene encodes CDR1 MGHRA and CDR2 YSYEKL. The V and J ends lost 0 bases and 1 base respectively, with 10 bases between them. In DNA form, the CDR3 reads TGCGCCAGCAGCCAAGAATGGGCCCGGTCCTACGAGCAGTACTTC. This sequence encodes CASSQEWARSYEQYF.

The V call is TRBV5-1, the J call TRBJ2-2, with 7 bases that match TRBD1. The CDR3 sequence is 15 residues long. Germline V gene data show CDR1 as SGHRS and CDR2 as YFSETQ. V lost 3 bases to trimming and J lost 4 bases; unmatched junction nucleotides: 6. CDR3: CASSSLTGRTGELFF. DNA for the CDR3: TGCGCCAGCAGCTCCCTGACAGGGCGCACCGGGGAGCTGTTTTTT.

The V gene is TRBV5-4, the J gene TRBJ2-1; D not resolved. The CDR3 extends over 14 amino acids. The V end was cut by 0 bases, the J end by 8 bases, with 12 bases between. Germline CDR1 is SGHNT and CDR2 is YYREEE (reference sequence). The CDR3 loop is CASSLGLAYDEQFF. The CDR3, as DNA: TGTGCCAGCAGCTTGGGGTTGGCTTACGATGAGCAGTTCTTC.

This chain links TRBV21-1 with TRBJ1-2. TRBV21-1 is recorded as a pseudogene. CDR3 length: 15 residues. CDR3 in DNA: TGTGCCAGCAGCGTCCCCATTTGGAGTAACTATGGCTACACCTTC. Translated, it gives CASSVPIWSNYGYTF.

This rearrangement joins TRBV5-4 to TRBJ2-2; 7 positions agree with TRBD1. The J segment lost 4 bases and the V segment lost 3 bases, leaving 3 bases of the junction unmatched. The length of the CDR3 is 14 residues. The germline V gene encodes CDR1 SGHNT and CDR2 YYREEE (reference sequence). For the CDR3, the DNA is TGTGCCAGCAGCTCCGACAGGGCCACCGGGGAGCTGTTTTTT. This codes for CASSSDRATGELFF.

J is TRBJ2-1 and V is TRBV14, with TRBD2 identical over 12 bases. The CDR3 loop spans 15 amino acids. Germline V lookup: CDR1 SGHDN, CDR2 FVKESK. With 5 bases clipped from V and 4 bases from J, the junction kept 3 bases outside the gene matches. DNA for the CDR3: TGTGCCAGCAGCGAGCTAGCGGGAGGGTACAATGAGCAGTTCTTC. Its protein is CASSELAGGYNEQFF.

The rearrangement links TRBV7-2 to TRBJ2-2; possibly TRBD2 for D (6 bases). The V end was cut by 5 bases, the J end by 5 bases, with 12 bases between. In germline, CDR1 is SGHTA, CDR2 FQGNSA. The CDR3 has 14 amino acids. The CDR3 sequence is CASSPDYRTGELFF. The CDR3 DNA follows: TGTGCCAGCAGCCCGGACTATCGTACCGGGGAGCTGTTTTTT.

The V call is TRBV12-5, the J call TRBJ2-4; weak D call: TRBD1 (5 bases). The CDR3 runs 15 residues. Trimming cost V 3 bases and J 3 bases, with 12 bases left between them. Germline lookup yields CDR1 LGHNT and CDR2 FRNRAP. The chain's CDR3 is CASGFTLDIKNIQYF. In nucleotides, the CDR3 is TGTGCTAGTGGTTTCACCTTGGACATCAAAAACATTCAGTACTTC.

The CDR3 spells CASSFPGQGNTGELFF. Written as DNA, the CDR3 is TGTGCCAGCAGCTTCCCGGGACAGGGGAACACCGGGGAGCTGTTTTTT. This rearrangement joins TRBV5-4 to TRBJ2-2; 9 bases map to TRBD1. CDR3 length: 16 residues. The V gene's germline CDR1 is SGHNT and CDR2 YYREEE (reference sequence). V gave up 2 bases and J gave up 1 base; unmatched junction bases: 3.

This rearrangement joins TRBV10-2 to TRBJ1-1, with 7 nucleotides matching TRBD1. This CDR3 contains 17 residues. With 0 bases clipped from V and 4 bases from J, the junction kept 11 bases outside the gene matches. CDR1 is WSHSY and CDR2 is SAAADI in the germline V gene. CDR3 DNA sequence: TGCGCCAGCAGTGAGTCGAAAGTAGGAGACAGGGCCACTGAAGCTTTCTTT. It codes for CASSESKVGDRATEAFF.

The chain has TRBV27 and TRBJ1-1; a possible D gene is TRBD1 (5 bases). The CDR3 is made up of 17 amino acids. Germline assignment: CDR1 MNHEY and CDR2 SMNVEV (reference sequence). The ends were cut back, 5 bases at V and 4 bases at J, with 23 bases in the middle. This CDR3 is CASSPRSFGGGTTEAFF. The CDR3 DNA follows: TGTGCCAGCAGTCCACGGTCCTTCGGGGGGGGGACCACTGAAGCTTTCTTT.

The rearrangement joins TRBV5-1 to TRBJ2-4, with 8 bases aligning to TRBD1. The ends lost 1 base at V and 1 base at J; junction bases unmatched: 4. The germline CDR1 and CDR2 sequences are SGHRS and YFSETQ. CDR3 length equals 16 residues. CDR3 sequence: CASSLNTGGAKNIQYF. As DNA, the CDR3 is TGCGCCAGCAGCTTGAATACAGGGGGGGCCAAAAACATTCAGTACTTC.

This chain joins TRBV9 and TRBJ1-2; no reliable D call. Trimming pared 3 bases from V and 0 bases from J, leaving 9 bases between. Germline loops: CDR1 SGDLS, CDR2 YYNGEE. The CDR3 has 14 amino acids. CDR3 bases: TGTGCCAGCAGCGCCCGGGATACTAACTATGGCTACACCTTC. Translation gives CASSARDTNYGYTF.

The V gene is TRBV19, the J gene TRBJ2-5, with 9 bases identical to TRBD2. CDR3 length: 15 residues. With 3 bases clipped from V and 5 bases from J, the junction kept 7 bases outside the gene matches. Germline V gives CDR1 LNHDA, CDR2 SQIVND (reference sequence). The CDR3 DNA reads TGTGCCAGTAGTATTGGGACTAGCCGTGGGGAGACCCAGTACTTC. Its translation: CASSIGTSRGETQYF. The full variable domain, rest sourced from reference TRBV19 and TRBJ2-5, is DGGITQSPKYLFRKEGQNVTLSCEQNLNHDAMYWYRQDPGQGLRLIYYSQIVNDFQKGDIAEGYSVSREKKESFPLTVTSAQKNPTAFYLCASSIGTSRGETQYFGPGTRLLVL.

The CDR3 is CATRDSSNYGYTF. CDR3 coding DNA: TGTGCCACCCGGGACAGCTCTAACTATGGCTACACCTTC. J is TRBJ1-2 and V is TRBV6-5, with 7 bases that match TRBD1. The CDR3 has 13 residues. The V and J ends lost 10 bases and 0 bases, in that order; junction bases with no gene match: 5. Germline CDR1 and CDR2: MNHEY and SVGAGI.

The chain joins TRBV30 to TRBJ2-3, with TRBD2 matching 8 bases. The CDR3 sequence is 14 residues long. Germline CDR1 GTSNPN, CDR2 SVGIG (reference sequence). V lost 1 base to trimming and J lost 3 bases; unmatched junction nucleotides: 3. CDR3 nucleotides: TGTGCCTGGAGTGATTCGGGGGGGACAGATACGCAGTATTTT. Its protein is CAWSDSGGTDTQYF.

The chain is built from TRBV30 and TRBJ2-1, with 9 bases that match TRBD2. Germline CDR1 is GTSNPN and CDR2 is SVGIG (reference sequence). The CDR3 is made up of 16 amino acids. With V trimmed by 4 bases and J by 8 bases, 15 bases remained unmatched. CDR3 bases: TGTGCCTGGACCCAGACTGGGGCTAGCGGGACCCATGAGCAGTTCTTC. Its protein is CAWTQTGASGTHEQFF.

The CDR3 protein is CASSLLAGGAYEQYF. CDR3 nucleotides: TGTGCCAGCAGCTTGCTAGCGGGGGGAGCCTACGAGCAGTACTTC. The chain links TRBV5-6 to TRBJ2-7, with 11 bases fitting TRBD2. Germline CDR1 reads SGHDT; CDR2 reads YYEEEE. The CDR3 is made up of 15 amino acids. V was pared by 1 base and J by 2 bases, with 2 bases of the junction left unmatched.

The rearrangement links TRBV10-3 to TRBJ1-2, with D hard to call. Looked up from germline, CDR1 is ENHRY and CDR2 is SYGVKD. Trimming took 6 bases from V and 3 from J, leaving 17 bases between them. The CDR3 sequence is 15 residues long. The CDR3 spells CAIRQNRGRDYGYTF. The CDR3 bases are TGTGCCATCAGACAAAATAGAGGGCGGGACTATGGCTACACCTTC.

This chain connects TRBV2 to TRBJ2-5; 10 nucleotides agree with TRBD2. The CDR3 is 16 residues long. V shed 8 bases, J shed 2 bases, and the junction held 11 bases outside the gene matches. From germline, CDR1 is SNHLY and CDR2 FYNNEI. CDR3 sequence (DNA): TGTGCCAGCGAGCAAGGACTAGCGGCAAAACAAGAGACCCAGTACTTC. This sequence encodes CASEQGLAAKQETQYF.

Turning to this clone: As the CDR3 is not closed by the conserved phenylalanine or tryptophan, this likely results from a read error. The CDR3 region has the DNA TGCGCCAGCAGCCAACGTGGCGGGGATAATTCACCCCTCCACCTT. It yields the protein CASSQRGGDNSPLHL. The J gene is TRBJ1-6, the V gene TRBV4-1; D gene ambiguous. The CDR3 runs to 15 residues. Germline CDR1 reads MGHRA; CDR2 reads YSYEKL. Between the trimmed V and J ends, which lost 2 bases and 5 bases, there was a span of 10 bases.

The chain employs TRBV7-9 and TRBJ2-7; D may be TRBD2 (5 bases). Germline V gene sequence: CDR1 SEHNR, CDR2 FQNEAQ (reference sequence). This CDR3 comprises 12 residues. Trimming pared 5 bases from V and 6 bases from J, leaving 11 bases between. The CDR3 coding sequence is TGTGCCAGCAGCCTGGTGGCGGGCGAGCAGTACTTC. Amino acids: CASSLVAGEQYF.